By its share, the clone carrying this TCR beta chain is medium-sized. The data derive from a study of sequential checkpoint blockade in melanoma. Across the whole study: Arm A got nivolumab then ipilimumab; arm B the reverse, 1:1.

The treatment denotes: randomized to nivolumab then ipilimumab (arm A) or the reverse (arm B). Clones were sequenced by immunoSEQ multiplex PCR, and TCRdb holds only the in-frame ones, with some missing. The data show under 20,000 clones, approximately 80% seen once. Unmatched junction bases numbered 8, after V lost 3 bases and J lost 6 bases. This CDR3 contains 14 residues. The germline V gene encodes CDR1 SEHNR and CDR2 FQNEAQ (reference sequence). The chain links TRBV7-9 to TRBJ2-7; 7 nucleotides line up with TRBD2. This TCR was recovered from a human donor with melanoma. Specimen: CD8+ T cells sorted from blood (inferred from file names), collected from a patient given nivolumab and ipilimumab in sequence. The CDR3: CASSFGEGWGEQYF. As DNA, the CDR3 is TGTGCCAGCAGCTTCGGGGAGGGTTGGGGCGAGCAGTACTTC.